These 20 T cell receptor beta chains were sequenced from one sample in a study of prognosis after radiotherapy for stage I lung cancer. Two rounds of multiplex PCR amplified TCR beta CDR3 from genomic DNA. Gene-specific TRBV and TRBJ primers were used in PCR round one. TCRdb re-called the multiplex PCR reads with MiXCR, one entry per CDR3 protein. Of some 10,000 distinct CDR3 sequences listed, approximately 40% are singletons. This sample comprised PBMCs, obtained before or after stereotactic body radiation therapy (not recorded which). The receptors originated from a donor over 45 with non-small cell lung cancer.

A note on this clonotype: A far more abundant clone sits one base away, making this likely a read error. CDR3 DNA sequence: TGTGCCAGCAGTACTTATTTCTGGACTAGCGGGGGGAAGAATGAGCAGTTCTTC. It is translated as CASSTYFWTSGGKNEQFF. V is TRBV6-8 and J is TRBJ2-1; 14 bases map to TRBD2. The CDR3 spans 18 residues. Germline assignment: CDR1 MNHGY and CDR2 SAAAGT. The trim removed 5 bases at V and 7 bases at J, leaving 13 bases unmatched.

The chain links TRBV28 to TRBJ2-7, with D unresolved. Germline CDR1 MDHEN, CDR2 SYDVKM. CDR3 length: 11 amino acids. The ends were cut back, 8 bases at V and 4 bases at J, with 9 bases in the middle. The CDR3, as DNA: TGTGCCAGCGCTTCCGTGTACGAGCAGTACTTC. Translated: CASASVYEQYF.

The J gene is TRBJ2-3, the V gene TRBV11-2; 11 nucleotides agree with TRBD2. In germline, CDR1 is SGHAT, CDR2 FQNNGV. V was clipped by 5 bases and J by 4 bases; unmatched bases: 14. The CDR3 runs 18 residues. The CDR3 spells CASSRRVLAGGIADTQYF. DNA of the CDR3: TGTGCCAGCAGCCGCCGCGTTCTAGCGGGAGGTATTGCAGATACGCAGTATTTT.

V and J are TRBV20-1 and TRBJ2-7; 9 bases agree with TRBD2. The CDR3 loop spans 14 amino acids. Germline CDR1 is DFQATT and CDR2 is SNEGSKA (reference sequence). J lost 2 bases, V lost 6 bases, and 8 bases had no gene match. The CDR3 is CSAKHPSGTYEQYF. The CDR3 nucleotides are TGCAGTGCAAAGCACCCTAGCGGGACCTACGAGCAGTACTTC.

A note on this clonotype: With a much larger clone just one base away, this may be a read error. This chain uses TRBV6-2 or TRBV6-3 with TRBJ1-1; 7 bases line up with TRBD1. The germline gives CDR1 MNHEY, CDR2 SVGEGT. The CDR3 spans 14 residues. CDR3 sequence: CDSSPQGTNTEAFF. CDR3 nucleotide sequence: TGTGACAGCAGTCCACAGGGGACGAACACTGAAGCTTTCTTT.

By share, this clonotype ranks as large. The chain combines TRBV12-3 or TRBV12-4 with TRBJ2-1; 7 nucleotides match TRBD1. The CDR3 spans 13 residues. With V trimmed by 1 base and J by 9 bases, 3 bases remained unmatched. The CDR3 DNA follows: TGTGCCAGCAGTTTAGGGACAGGAATTGAGCAGTTCTTC. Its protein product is CASSLGTGIEQFF.

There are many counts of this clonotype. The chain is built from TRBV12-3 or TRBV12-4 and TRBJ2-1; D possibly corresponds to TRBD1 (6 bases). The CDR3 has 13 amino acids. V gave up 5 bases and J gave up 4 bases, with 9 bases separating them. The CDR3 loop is CASSMGQYNEQFF. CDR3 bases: TGTGCCAGCAGTATGGGACAATACAATGAGCAGTTCTTC.

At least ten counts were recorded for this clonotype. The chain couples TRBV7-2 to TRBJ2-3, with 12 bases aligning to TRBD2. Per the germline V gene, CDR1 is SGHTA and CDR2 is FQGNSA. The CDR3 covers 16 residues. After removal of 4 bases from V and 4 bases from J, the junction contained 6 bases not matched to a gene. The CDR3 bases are TGTGCCAGCAGCTATAGACTAGCGGGAGTTTCAGATACGCAGTATTTT. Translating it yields CASSYRLAGVSDTQYF.

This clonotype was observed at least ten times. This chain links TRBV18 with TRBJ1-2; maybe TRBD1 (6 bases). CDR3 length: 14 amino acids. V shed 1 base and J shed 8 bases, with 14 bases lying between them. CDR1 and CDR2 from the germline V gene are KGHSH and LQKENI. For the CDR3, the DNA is TGTGCCAGCTCACCACGGACAGCCCTTGAGGGCTACACCTTC. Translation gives CASSPRTALEGYTF.

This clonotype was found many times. This CDR3 reads CASISDHSGNTIYF. The CDR3 DNA reads TGTGCCAGCATCTCAGACCACTCTGGAAACACCATATATTTT. The chain joins TRBV2 to TRBJ1-3; D not resolved. There are 14 residues in the CDR3. The ends were cut back, 7 bases at V and 0 bases at J, with 10 bases in the middle. Per germline, CDR1 SNHLY and CDR2 FYNNEI.

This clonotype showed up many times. The CDR3 protein is CASVPGSSYNEQFF. DNA for the CDR3: TGTGCCAGCGTTCCCGGGAGTTCATACAATGAGCAGTTCTTC. The V and J genes are TRBV28 and TRBJ2-1, with D tentatively TRBD2 (6 bases). Germline V CDR1 and CDR2: MDHEN, SYDVKM. This CDR3 region has 14 residues. Deletions cut 8 bases from V and 4 bases from J, with 15 bases between. Full variable domain (rest looked up from reference TRBV28 and TRBJ2-1): DVKVTQSSRYLVKRTGEKVFLECVQDMDHENMFWYRQDPGLGLRLIYFSYDVKMKEKGDIPEGYSVSREKKERFSLILESASTNQTSMYLCASVPGSSYNEQFFGPGTRLTVL.

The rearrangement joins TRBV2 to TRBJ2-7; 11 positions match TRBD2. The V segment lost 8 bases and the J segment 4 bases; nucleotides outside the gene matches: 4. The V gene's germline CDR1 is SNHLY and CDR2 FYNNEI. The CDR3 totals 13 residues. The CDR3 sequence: CASQWTSGYEQYF. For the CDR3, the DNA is TGTGCCAGCCAATGGACTAGCGGGTACGAGCAGTACTTC.

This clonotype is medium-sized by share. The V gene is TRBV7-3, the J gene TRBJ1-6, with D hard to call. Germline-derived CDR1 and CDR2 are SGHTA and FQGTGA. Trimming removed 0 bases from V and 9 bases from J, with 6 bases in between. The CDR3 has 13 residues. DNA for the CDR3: TGTGCCAGCAGCTTAACGAATTCTTCACCCCTCCACTTT. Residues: CASSLTNSSPLHF. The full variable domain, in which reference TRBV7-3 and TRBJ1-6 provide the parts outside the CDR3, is GAGVSQTPSNKVTEKGKYVELRCDPISGHTALYWYRQSLGQGPEFLIYFQGTGAADDSGLPNDRFFAVRPEGSVSTLKIQRTERGDSAVYLCASSLTNSSPLHFGNGTRLTVT.

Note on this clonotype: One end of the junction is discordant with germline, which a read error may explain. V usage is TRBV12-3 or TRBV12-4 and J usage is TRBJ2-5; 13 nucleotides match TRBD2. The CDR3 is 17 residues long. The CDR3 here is CASSDGLAGVGQETQHF. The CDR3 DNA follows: TGTGCCAGCAGTGACGGACTAGCGGGAGTAGGGCAAGAGACCCAGCACTTC.

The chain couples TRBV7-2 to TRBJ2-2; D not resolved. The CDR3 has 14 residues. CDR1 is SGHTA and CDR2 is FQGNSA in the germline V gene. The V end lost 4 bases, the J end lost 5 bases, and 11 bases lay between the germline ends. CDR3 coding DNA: TGTGCCAGCAGCTCGAGATTAAAAACCGGGGAGCTGTTTTTT. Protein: CASSSRLKTGELFF.

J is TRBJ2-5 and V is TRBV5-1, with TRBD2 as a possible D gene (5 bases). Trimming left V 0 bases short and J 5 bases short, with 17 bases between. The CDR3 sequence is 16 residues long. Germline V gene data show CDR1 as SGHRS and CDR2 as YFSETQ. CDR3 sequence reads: CASSLGRWGALETQYF. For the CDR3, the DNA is TGCGCCAGCAGCTTGGGCCGGTGGGGAGCGCTTGAGACCCAGTACTTC.

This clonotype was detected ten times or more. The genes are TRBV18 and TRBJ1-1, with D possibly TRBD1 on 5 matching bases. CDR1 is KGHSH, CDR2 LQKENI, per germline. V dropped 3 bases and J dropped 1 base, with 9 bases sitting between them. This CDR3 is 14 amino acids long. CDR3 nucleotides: TGTGCCAGCTCACCGGGCACAGGGAACACTGAAGCTTTCTTT. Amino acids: CASSPGTGNTEAFF.

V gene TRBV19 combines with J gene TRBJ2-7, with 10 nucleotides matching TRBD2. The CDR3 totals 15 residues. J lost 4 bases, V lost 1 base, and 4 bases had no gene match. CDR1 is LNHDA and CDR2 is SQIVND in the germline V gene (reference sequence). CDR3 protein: CASSIGASGSYEQYF. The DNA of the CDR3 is TGTGCCAGTAGTATAGGTGCTAGCGGGAGTTACGAGCAGTACTTC.

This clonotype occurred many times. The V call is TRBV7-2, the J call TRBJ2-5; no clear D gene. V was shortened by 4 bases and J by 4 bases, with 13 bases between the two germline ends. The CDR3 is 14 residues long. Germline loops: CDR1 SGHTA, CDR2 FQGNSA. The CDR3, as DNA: TGTGCCAGCAGCTCACGGATTGGGTCAGAGACCCAGTACTTC. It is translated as CASSSRIGSETQYF. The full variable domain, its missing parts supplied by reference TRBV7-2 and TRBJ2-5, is GAGVSQSPSNKVTEKGKDVELRCDPISGHTALYWYRQSLGQGLEFLIYFQGNSAPDKSGLPSDRFSAERTGGSVSTLTIQRTQQEDSAVYLCASSSRIGSETQYFGPGTRLLVL.

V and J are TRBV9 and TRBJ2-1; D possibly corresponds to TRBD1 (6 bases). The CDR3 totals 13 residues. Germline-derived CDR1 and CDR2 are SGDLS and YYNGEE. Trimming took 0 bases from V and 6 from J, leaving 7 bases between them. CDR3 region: CASSVVRGNEQFF. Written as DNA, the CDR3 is TGTGCCAGCAGCGTAGTCAGGGGCAATGAGCAGTTCTTC.